This is a list of T cell receptor beta chains from one sample in a study of shared clonotypes between healthy human individuals. Only in-frame clones appear in the TCRdb table, and some are missing; sequencing was by immunoSEQ multiplex PCR. The sample lists 1.4 million to 1.5 million clones, roughly 96% occurring once. The sample comprised naive CD4+ T cells sorted from blood. The receptors stem from a man younger than 45 in good health. Both conserved end residues are part of each CDR3. D genes are given only for firm matches. Clone size is not always given. Where it is, it says once, few, many or a class for expanded clones.

TRBV4-1	.	.	17	TRBJ2-2	CASSQADFYSNTGELFF	TGCGCCAGCAGCCAAGCGGACTTTTACTCGAACACCGGGGAGCTGTTTTTT
TRBV5-8	.	.	14	TRBJ2-3	CASTKNGDSDTQYF	TGTGCCAGCACCAAGAACGGGGACTCAGATACGCAGTATTTT
TRBV7-9	.	.	18	TRBJ1-2	CASSLGNIPDRNFYGYTF	TGTGCCAGCAGCTTAGGGAATATTCCGGACAGAAATTTTTATGGCTACACCTTC
TRBV7-8	.	.	16	TRBJ1-5	CASSPSRTVENQPQHF	TGTGCCAGCAGCCCAAGTCGGACAGTAGAAAATCAGCCCCAGCATTTT
TRBV6-5	.	.	13	TRBJ2-1	CASSWTSGNEQFF	TGTGCCAGCAGTTGGACAAGTGGGAATGAGCAGTTCTTC
TRBV5-1	.	.	14	TRBJ2-7	CASSLDPGVGEQYF	TGCGCCAGCAGCTTAGACCCAGGGGTGGGCGAGCAGTACTTC
TRBV11-2	TRBD1	.	16	TRBJ2-2	CASSLAGTGDTGELFF	TGTGCCAGCAGCTTAGCCGGGACAGGGGACACCGGGGAGCTGTTTTTT
TRBV6-1	TRBD1	.	19	TRBJ1-3	CASSARTEGTANSGNTIYF	TGTGCCAGCAGTGCCCGAACCGAGGGGACAGCAAATTCTGGAAACACCATATATTTT
TRBV4-3	.	.	19	TRBJ1-2	CASSQDLPGPSIVVAGYTF	TGCGCCAGCAGCCAAGACTTGCCGGGACCGTCTATCGTGGTGGCGGGCTACACCTTC
TRBV5-4	.	.	17	TRBJ1-3	CASSSTLTDHSGNTIYF	TGTGCCAGCAGCTCAACTTTGACAGATCACTCTGGAAACACCATATATTTT
TRBV19	TRBD2	.	17	TRBJ2-5	CASSSTLGGPPMETQYF	TGTGCCAGTAGTTCAACTTTGGGAGGGCCCCCGATGGAGACCCAGTACTTC
TRBV7-9	.	few	13	TRBJ1-4	CASSLPLTGILFF	TGTGCCAGCAGCTTGCCTCTAACAGGTATTCTGTTTTTT
TRBV5-1	TRBD1	.	16	TRBJ2-1	CASSLPRDSLLGEQFF	TGCGCCAGCAGCTTGCCACGGGACAGTCTATTAGGAGAGCAGTTCTTC
TRBV4-3	.	.	17	TRBJ2-1	CASSQDVAINSYNEQFF	TGCGCCAGCAGCCAAGATGTCGCCATAAACTCCTACAATGAGCAGTTCTTC
TRBV10-3	.	once	13	TRBJ1-1	CAIRHREGTEAFF	TGTGCCATCCGGCACAGGGAGGGCACTGAAGCTTTCTTT
TRBV4-1	.	.	17	TRBJ2-1	CASSHTVGRALYNEQFF	TGCGCCAGCAGCCACACCGTGGGGCGGGCCCTCTACAATGAGCAGTTCTTC
TRBV27	.	.	15	TRBJ1-1	CASSRGWVGNTEAFF	TGTGCCAGCAGTAGAGGTTGGGTTGGGAACACTGAAGCTTTCTTT
TRBV9	TRBD2	.	18	TRBJ2-5	CASSPRGVLAGWGETQYF	TGTGCCAGCAGCCCAAGAGGGGTACTAGCGGGATGGGGAGAGACCCAGTACTTC
TRBV6-5	.	.	15	TRBJ2-1	CASSSPGIFRNEQFF	TGTGCCAGCAGTTCCCCCGGGATTTTTCGCAATGAGCAGTTCTTC
TRBV21-1	.	.	13	TRBJ2-1	CASIVGNNNEQFF	TGTGCCAGCATCGTCGGGAATAATAATGAGCAGTTCTTC
TRBV28	TRBD1	.	15	TRBJ1-5	CASSSPTGDNQPQHF	TGTGCCAGCAGTTCTCCGACAGGGGACAATCAGCCCCAGCATTTT
TRBV18	TRBD1	.	17	TRBJ1-5	CASSPLGTGPTNQPQHF	TGTGCCAGCTCACCACTGGGGACAGGGCCTACGAATCAGCCCCAGCATTTT
TRBV28	TRBD1	.	16	TRBJ1-2	CASSTTGYGMTGGYTF	TGTGCCAGCAGCACGACAGGGTACGGGATGACAGGTGGCTACACCTTC
TRBV11-2	.	once	11	TRBJ2-1	CASSTYNEQFF	TGTGCCAGCAGCACCTACAATGAGCAGTTCTTC
TRBV27	.	.	15	TRBJ1-4	CASSPLSGADEKLFF	TGTGCCAGCAGTCCACTTTCAGGGGCCGATGAAAAACTGTTTTTT
TRBV7-2	.	.	12	TRBJ1-4	CATGRGGEKLFF	TGTGCCACCGGGAGGGGAGGTGAAAAACTGTTTTTT
TRBV9	TRBD2	.	16	TRBJ2-3	CASSPNPGLAADTQYF	TGTGCCAGCAGCCCCAATCCGGGACTAGCTGCAGATACGCAGTATTTT
TRBV18	.	.	17	TRBJ1-5	CASSPYAKLRPNQPQHF	TGTGCCAGCTCACCTTACGCCAAACTACGTCCGAATCAGCCCCAGCATTTT
TRBV28	.	.	14	TRBJ1-5	CASSRGQPYQPQHF	TGTGCCAGCAGCCGAGGACAGCCCTATCAGCCCCAGCATTTT
TRBV7-9	.	.	13	TRBJ2-5	CASSFSRQETQYF	TGTGCCAGCAGCTTCAGCAGGCAAGAGACCCAGTACTTC
TRBV5-4	TRBD2	.	16	TRBJ2-1	CASSFPSGSRVNEQFF	TGTGCCAGCAGCTTCCCTAGCGGGAGCCGGGTCAATGAGCAGTTCTTC
TRBV2	.	once	16	TRBJ2-2	CASSERFSGYTGELFF	TGTGCCAGCAGTGAAAGGTTTAGCGGATACACCGGGGAGCTGTTTTTT
TRBV27	.	.	15	TRBJ2-1	CASSILRGRSNEQFF	TGTGCCAGCAGTATTTTAAGGGGAAGAAGCAATGAGCAGTTCTTC
TRBV5-1	.	.	17	TRBJ2-7	CASSLAQLKTKPYEQYF	TGCGCCAGCAGCTTGGCTCAGCTAAAAACAAAACCCTACGAGCAGTACTTC
TRBV28	.	.	15	TRBJ2-5	CASSLLGQGKETQYF	TGTGCCAGCAGTTTATTAGGGCAGGGGAAAGAGACCCAGTACTTC
TRBV29-1	.	.	14	TRBJ2-7	CSASNSLGASEQYF	TGCAGCGCGAGTAACTCTCTGGGGGCGAGTGAGCAGTACTTC
TRBV14	.	.	12	TRBJ2-5	CASSQVPFTQYF	TGTGCCAGCAGCCAAGTACCCTTTACCCAGTACTTC
TRBV7-8	.	.	14	TRBJ2-5	CASSTRSGQETQYF	TGTGCCAGCAGCACCCGCTCGGGGCAAGAGACCCAGTACTTC
TRBV14	TRBD2	.	23	TRBJ2-3	CASSHHPKLAGGPILKVPDTQYF	TGTGCCAGCAGCCATCACCCTAAACTAGCGGGAGGGCCCATATTGAAAGTTCCAGATACGCAGTATTTT
TRBV25-1	.	.	16	TRBJ1-3	CASSVGAASSGNTIYF	TGTGCCAGCAGTGTTGGCGCGGCAAGCTCTGGAAACACCATATATTTT
TRBV7-7	.	.	16	TRBJ2-2	CAIHDRRGENTGELFF	TGTGCCATCCACGATCGGAGGGGGGAAAACACCGGGGAGCTGTTTTTT
TRBV10-3	TRBD1	.	14	TRBJ2-7	CAISDGTGTYEQYF	TGTGCCATCAGTGATGGGACAGGGACCTACGAGCAGTACTTC